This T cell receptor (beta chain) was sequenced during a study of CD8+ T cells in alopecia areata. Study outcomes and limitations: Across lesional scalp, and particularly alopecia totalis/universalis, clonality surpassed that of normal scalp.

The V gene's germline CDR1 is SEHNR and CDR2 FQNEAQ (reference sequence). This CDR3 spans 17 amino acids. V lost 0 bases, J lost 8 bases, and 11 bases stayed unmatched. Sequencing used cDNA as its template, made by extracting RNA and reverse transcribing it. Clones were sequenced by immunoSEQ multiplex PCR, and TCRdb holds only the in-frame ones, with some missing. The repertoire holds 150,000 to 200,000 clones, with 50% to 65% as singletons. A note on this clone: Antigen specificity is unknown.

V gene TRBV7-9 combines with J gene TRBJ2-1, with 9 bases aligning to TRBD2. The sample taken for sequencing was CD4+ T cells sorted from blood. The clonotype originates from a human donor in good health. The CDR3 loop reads CASSLAPLAGPLYEQFF. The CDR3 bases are TGTGCCAGCAGCTTAGCGCCGCTAGCGGGACCCCTTTATGAGCAGTTCTTC.